Sample share makes the clone carrying this TCR beta chain medium-sized. The antigen is not known. The repertoire was sequenced with immunoSEQ multiplex PCR; TCRdb's copy has only in-frame clones and lacks some. The profile covers 30,000 or so clones, with 60% to 85% appearing a single time and roughly 9.3% taken by the ten largest. The sample's time point: week 35, safety follow-up. Alongside topical imiquimod, each dose of vaccine comprised 300 ug of mutant IDH1 20-mer peptide. This sample was taken from a study of a mutant IDH1 vaccine in newly diagnosed glioma. Study-wide context: Antecedent treatment encompassed radiotherapy, temozolomide, or their combination; the majority received both.

The sample consisted of PBMCs, taken from a glioma patient whose treatment included an IDH1 peptide vaccine. The clonotype comes from a woman in her twenties or thirties with glioma. Some clones in this sample may be carry-over from other donors' samples.

DNA for the CDR3: TGTGCCAGCAGTGAAGTACGGGGACAGGTTAGCGTTGAGCAGTTCTTC. Amino acid sequence: CASSEVRGQVSVEQFF. The chain links TRBV6-1 to TRBJ2-1; 8 bases line up with TRBD1. The trim removed 1 base at V and 9 bases at J, leaving 11 bases unmatched. CDR1 is MNHNS, CDR2 SASEGT, per germline. The CDR3 runs to 16 residues.